This T cell receptor (beta chain) is from a study of T cell repertoires in cytomegalovirus infection. TCRdb re-derived calls from the reads in MiXCR, one entry per CDR3 protein. The sample records some 700,000 distinct CDR3 sequences, approximately 34% being singletons. CDR1 and CDR2 from the germline V gene are MDHEN and SYDVKM. CDR3 length: 16 amino acids. The J segment lost 2 bases and the V segment lost 7 bases, leaving 10 bases of the junction unmatched. Specimen: PBMCs. The clonotype originates from a human donor in good health (CMV status not recorded). Some clones in this sample may be carry-over from other donors' samples. The chain is built from TRBV28 and TRBJ2-7; TRBD2 aligns across 11 bases. In nucleotides, the CDR3 is TGTGCCAGCACCCCCGTAGCGGGAGGGCCCCCCTACGAGCAGTACTTC. It specifies CASTPVAGGPPYEQYF.